Listed here is a single T cell receptor (beta chain). Its target is unknown. The data are from a study of cytomegalovirus exposure and HLA in healthy donors. V lost 0 bases to trimming and J lost 0 bases, with 9 bases between them. This CDR3 is 16 amino acids long. Germline assignment: CDR1 MNHEY and CDR2 SVGAGI. Study-level findings and limits: Information on immune exposure was restricted to one variable (CMV serostatus). Generally TCR sequences proved uncommon, though certain public TCRs appeared in numerous donors.

PCR employed 60 Vbeta and 13 Jbeta primers. Measured with immunoSEQ multiplex PCR; TCRdb has only the in-frame clones, and not every one. Seen here are 200,000 or so clones, approximately 82% observed once, and the top ten hold approximately 0.6%. This chain uses TRBV6-5 with TRBJ1-3; unclear D gene. The origin of this receptor is a man in his late teens or twenties in good health and CMV-seronegative. The sequenced sample consisted of PBMCs. The CDR3 spells CASSYSVSYSGNTIYF. The CDR3 nucleotides are TGTGCCAGCAGTTACTCCGTCAGTTACTCTGGAAACACCATATATTTT.